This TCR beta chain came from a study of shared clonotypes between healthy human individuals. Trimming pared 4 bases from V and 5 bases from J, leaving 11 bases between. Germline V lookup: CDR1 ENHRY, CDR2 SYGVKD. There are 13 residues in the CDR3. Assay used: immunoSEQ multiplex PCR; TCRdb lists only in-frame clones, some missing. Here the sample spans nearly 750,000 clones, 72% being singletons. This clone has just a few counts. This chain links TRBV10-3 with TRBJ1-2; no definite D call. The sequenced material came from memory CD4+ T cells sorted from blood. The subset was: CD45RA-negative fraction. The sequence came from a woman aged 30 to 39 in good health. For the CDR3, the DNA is TGTGCCATCAGTGGAGCACGTGGGTATGGCTACACCTTC. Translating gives CAISGARGYGYTF.